A single sample gave rise to the 6 T cell receptor beta chains below, sequenced in a study of lymphopenia after photon versus proton radiotherapy. The table came from immunoSEQ multiplex PCR; TCRdb's copy has only in-frame clones and leaves some out. The top ten hold approximately 4.6% of the sample, which has 160,000 or so clones, approximately 86% seen once. The sequencing used peripheral blood, collected from a patient treated with photon-based radiotherapy. The receptor source for this set is a man aged 50-59 years with gastric cancer.

This clone showed up just once. CDR3 DNA: TGTGCCAGCAGCGACGCCCGACAGGGCCCCCTCGGCGAGCAGTACTTC. Protein product: CASSDARQGPLGEQYF. V and J are TRBV5-4 and TRBJ2-7; 7 nucleotides agree with TRBD1. V lost 4 bases to trimming and J lost 6 bases; unmatched junction nucleotides: 16. This CDR3 is built from 16 residues. Germline V CDR1 and CDR2: SGHNT, YYREEE (reference sequence). The variable domain in full, completed from reference TRBV5-4 and TRBJ2-7, reads ETGVTQSPTHLIKTRGQQVTLRCSSQSGHNTVSWYQQALGQGPQFIFQYYREEENGRGNFPPRFSGLQFPNYSSELNVNALELDDSALYLCASSDARQGPLGEQYFGPGTRLTVT.

The chain joins TRBV7-2 to TRBJ1-1; unclear D gene. The CDR3 covers 14 residues. Trimming took off 5 bases at V and 0 bases at J, with 10 bases between the two ends. CDR1 is SGHTA, CDR2 FQGNSA, per germline. CDR3 in amino acids: CASSPDILNTEAFF. The CDR3 DNA follows: TGTGCCAGCAGCCCAGACATCCTGAACACTGAAGCTTTCTTT.

The chain combines TRBV4-1 with TRBJ1-5; D possibly corresponds to TRBD1 (5 bases). The CDR3 loop spans 14 amino acids. Germline V gives CDR1 MGHRA, CDR2 YSYEKL. The V and J ends lost 4 bases and 6 bases respectively, with 13 bases between them. CDR3 in DNA: TGCGCCAGCAGCCCTGGGACGGCTGCTCAGCCCCAGCATTTT. It codes for CASSPGTAAQPQHF.

The gene calls are TRBV7-6 and TRBJ1-3; unclear D gene. The ends were cut back, 6 bases at V and 2 bases at J, with 14 bases in the middle. The CDR3 sequence is 15 residues long. Germline lookup yields CDR1 SGHVS and CDR2 FNYEAQ. The CDR3 DNA reads as TGTGCCAGCAGTGAACGGCGGGGAACTGGAAACACCATATATTTT. It translates to CASSERRGTGNTIYF.

V is TRBV19 and J is TRBJ2-7; D gene uncertain. The CDR3 contains 13 residues. Trimming took 3 bases from V and 4 from J, leaving 10 bases between them. The germline gives CDR1 LNHDA, CDR2 SQIVND (reference sequence). The CDR3 region has the DNA TGTGCCAGTAGTATCTCTACTACTTACGAGCAGTACTTC. This gives the protein CASSISTTYEQYF.

This chain connects TRBV4-2 to TRBJ2-7; TRBD2 aligns across 9 bases. This CDR3 has 20 residues. The J segment lost 3 bases and the V segment lost 2 bases, leaving 20 bases of the junction unmatched. The germline V gene encodes CDR1 LGHNA and CDR2 YNFKEQ. CDR3 nucleotide sequence: TGTGCCAGCAGCCAAACCCGGACTAGCGCAAACCCCCCCGGTCTCTACGAGCAGTACTTC. Protein: CASSQTRTSANPPGLYEQYF.